Below are 2 T cell receptor beta chains sequenced from a single sample in a study of cytomegalovirus exposure and HLA in healthy donors. PCR amplification relied on 60 Vbeta primers (plus 13 Jbeta primers). Clones were read by immunoSEQ multiplex PCR, and TCRdb kept only the in-frame ones, dropping some. The sample carries around 160,000 clones, roughly 74% recorded once. What was sequenced was PBMCs. The receptors here all came from a woman aged 40 to 49 in good health and CMV-seropositive.

This clone was seen a handful of times. Here the CDR3 DNA reads TGTGCCAGCAGCAGAGTAGCGGGAGGGAGTGAGCAGTTCTTC. It yields the protein CASSRVAGGSEQFF. The chain employs TRBV11-3 and TRBJ2-1; the match to TRBD2 covers 11 bases. Germline assignment: CDR1 SGHNT and CDR2 YENEEA. The CDR3 loop spans 14 amino acids. V trimming: 5 bases; J trimming: 9 bases; junction bases outside the gene matches: 6.

V gene TRBV19 combines with J gene TRBJ2-3; 11 nucleotides match TRBD2. Germline V lookup: CDR1 LNHDA, CDR2 SQIVND (reference sequence). The CDR3 sequence is 18 residues long. The trim removed 3 bases at V and 5 bases at J, leaving 13 bases unmatched. The CDR3 DNA reads TGTGCCAGTAGTATTTTGCCAGTTAGACTAGCGGGAATAGATACGCAGTATTTT. It is translated as CASSILPVRLAGIDTQYF.